Following are 26 T cell receptor beta chains from one sample sequenced in a study of regulatory T cells in long-lasting Graves disease (dated by TCRdb to 2020 to 2022). The library was generated by multiplex PCR. Sequencing was carried out with an Illumina HiSeq 4000. To build TCR beta libraries, CDR3 regions were amplified by Arm-PCR using iRepertoire HTBI primers. The public reads were run again by TCRdb, first through fastp at Q25 and then through MiXCR, and only productive beta chains were kept. Identical CDR3 protein sequences are pooled into one entry, listed with their most common genes and DNA. The sample table records about 300,000 distinct CDR3 sequences; around a fifth of these occur just once. Roughly 56% of the sample comes from the top ten. This specimen's time point label, interpreted: persistent/refractory GD, antithyroid drugs over 5 years with positive TRAb. For both TCR sequencing and RNA sequencing, RNA was extracted from PBMCs using TRIzol.

The sample consisted of peripheral blood mononuclear cells (PBMCs), taken when the disease was refractory, from a patient treated with antithyroid drugs. These receptors were obtained from a female donor with Graves disease.

This clonotype was detected many times. The chain is built from TRBV28 and TRBJ2-5; D is undetermined. CDR1 and CDR2 from the germline V gene are MDHEN and SYDVKM. This CDR3 is 12 amino acids long. Trimming took 1 base from V and 5 from J, leaving 5 bases between them. The CDR3 coding sequence is TGTGCCAGCAGTTTATATCCGGAGACCCAGTACTTC. Translated: CASSLYPETQYF.

This clonotype was counted many times. V and J are TRBV7-2 and TRBJ2-5, with a possible D match to TRBD2 (6 bases). V was shortened by 2 bases and J by 2 bases, with 15 bases between the two germline ends. The CDR3 contains 16 residues. Germline lookup yields CDR1 SGHTA and CDR2 FQGNSA. CDR3 region: CASSLWRGDNQETQYF. Here the CDR3 DNA reads TGTGCCAGCAGCTTATGGCGGGGCGACAATCAAGAGACCCAGTACTTC.

This clonotype occurred many times. The chain links TRBV11-1 to TRBJ2-2; the D gene is possibly TRBD2 (5 bases). V was pared by 2 bases and J by 3 bases, with 7 bases between. The CDR3 covers 14 residues. CDR1 is SGHAT, CDR2 FQDESV, per germline (reference sequence). The CDR3 loop is CASSLLADTGELFF. CDR3 DNA: TGTGCCAGCAGCTTACTAGCAGACACCGGGGAGCTGTTTTTT.

There are a few counts of this clonotype. The chain uses TRBV10-3 and TRBJ2-7; no definite D call. V lost 4 bases to trimming and J lost 0 bases, with 10 bases between them. The CDR3 totals 14 residues. The germline gives CDR1 ENHRY, CDR2 SYGVKD. CDR3 sequence: CAISGGSPSYEQYF. The CDR3 DNA follows: TGTGCCATCAGTGGGGGATCCCCCTCCTACGAGCAGTACTTC.

The chain joins TRBV19 to TRBJ2-2; 8 bases are shared with TRBD2. Germline V gene lookup returns CDR1 LNHDA and CDR2 SQIVND (reference sequence). V shed 3 bases and J 1 base; nucleotides not matched to a gene: 7. CDR3 length: 17 amino acids. Written as DNA, the CDR3 is TGTGCCAGTAGTATGTTCGCGGGGGGTAGGAACACCGGGGAGCTGTTTTTT. Its protein is CASSMFAGGRNTGELFF.

This chain links TRBV7-9 with TRBJ2-3; D is possibly TRBD2 (5 bases). This CDR3 contains 11 residues. Between the trimmed V and J ends, which lost 6 bases and 6 bases, there was a span of 7 bases. The germline gives CDR1 SEHNR, CDR2 FQNEAQ (reference sequence). Here the CDR3 DNA reads TGTGCCAGCAGACTAGGTGATACGCAGTATTTT. This translates into CASRLGDTQYF.

This clonotype was counted ten times or more. The chain links TRBV7-8 to TRBJ2-2; D uncertain. Germline CDR1 reads SGHVS; CDR2 reads FQNEAQ. V lost 5 bases to trimming and J lost 3 bases, with 7 bases between them. CDR3 length equals 13 residues. The CDR3 sequence: CASSTLDTGELFF. In nucleotides, the CDR3 is TGTGCCAGCAGCACGCTTGACACCGGGGAGCTGTTTTTT.

J is TRBJ1-2 and V is TRBV12-5, with D tentatively TRBD1 (6 bases). Germline V CDR1 and CDR2: LGHNT, FRNRAP. The CDR3 runs to 13 residues. The V gene lost 7 bases and the J gene lost 4 bases, with 13 bases spanning the gap. CDR3: CASALDSLYGYTF. The CDR3, as DNA: TGTGCTAGTGCCTTGGACAGCCTCTATGGCTACACCTTC.

This clonotype was recorded many times. V gene TRBV6-1 combines with J gene TRBJ2-7; the match to TRBD2 covers 9 bases. The ends lost 11 bases at V and 4 bases at J; junction bases unmatched: 6. CDR1 and CDR2 from the germline V gene are MNHNS and SASEGT. This CDR3 is built from 12 residues. The CDR3 protein is CAGGAGGYEQYF. CDR3 nucleotides: TGTGCCGGCGGAGCGGGAGGATACGAGCAGTACTTC.

This chain uses TRBV5-5 with TRBJ1-5, with D uncertain. Germline CDR1 and CDR2: SGHKS and YYEKEE (reference sequence). This CDR3 is built from 16 residues. V was pared by 2 bases and J by 0 bases, with 12 bases between. The CDR3 loop is CASSLDATDSNQPQHF. CDR3 DNA sequence: TGTGCCAGCAGCTTAGACGCGACGGATAGCAATCAGCCCCAGCATTTT.

Ten or more counts support this clonotype. The rearrangement links TRBV6-1 to TRBJ2-5, with no clear D. The CDR3 spans 16 residues. Germline CDR1 and CDR2: MNHNS and SASEGT. V was pared by 6 bases and J by 0 bases, with 17 bases between. The DNA of the CDR3 is TGTGCCAGCAGCTACCCGAAGTCGCGGAACCAAGAGACCCAGTACTTC. Translation gives CASSYPKSRNQETQYF.

The chain uses TRBV4-2 and TRBJ2-5; D may be TRBD2 (5 bases). Trimming pared 0 bases from V and 3 bases from J, leaving 14 bases between. The V gene's germline CDR1 is LGHNA and CDR2 YNFKEQ. CDR3 size: 16 residues. DNA of the CDR3: TGTGCCAGCAGCCAAGAGGTCACGGGAAATAAAGAGACCCAGTACTTC. Encoded protein: CASSQEVTGNKETQYF.

About this clonotype: Possible read error: a much larger clone is one base away. The CDR3 loop is CASSLPTAYGQYF. CDR3 DNA: TGTGCCAGCAGCCTCCCTACGGCCTACGGGCAGTACTTC. J is TRBJ2-7 and V is TRBV12-3 or TRBV12-4; D remains unclear. The CDR3 spans 13 residues.

The chain links TRBV20-1 to TRBJ1-1; the D is unclear. V dropped 3 bases and J dropped 4 bases, with 18 bases sitting between them. The CDR3 consists of 15 residues. Germline CDR1 and CDR2: DFQATT and SNEGSKA (reference sequence). Written as DNA, the CDR3 is TGCAGTGCTAGGATATTAGACTTCCCGTCCACTGAAGCTTTCTTT. This codes for CSARILDFPSTEAFF.

The V and J genes are TRBV15 and TRBJ2-7, with 10 positions matching TRBD1. CDR1 LNHNV and CDR2 YYDKDF come from the germline V gene (reference sequence). The CDR3 runs to 13 residues. The junction had 0 bases not matched to a gene; V was cut back by 1 base and J by 6 bases. CDR3 in DNA: TGTGCCACCAGCAGAGGGGACAGGGGCGAGCAGTACTTC. Protein: CATSRGDRGEQYF.

The sample holds a few counts of this clonotype. V gene TRBV30 combines with J gene TRBJ1-5; TRBD1 is a possible D gene (6 bases). CDR3 length: 14 residues. The V end lost 1 base, the J end lost 2 bases, and 9 bases lay between the germline ends. Germline V CDR1 and CDR2: GTSNPN, SVGIG (reference sequence). The chain's CDR3 is CAWSDGGGNQPQHF. CDR3 DNA sequence: TGTGCCTGGAGTGACGGGGGCGGCAATCAGCCCCAGCATTTT.

The sample holds a few counts of this clonotype. The chain carries TRBV5-1 and TRBJ2-5; 11 bases match TRBD2. The CDR3 is 16 amino acids. V lost 3 bases, J lost 7 bases, and 11 bases stayed unmatched. Germline loops: CDR1 SGHRS, CDR2 YFSETQ. The CDR3 sequence is CASSSLTSGSDGTQYF. The DNA for the CDR3 is TGCGCCAGCAGCTCGCTCACTAGCGGGAGTGACGGGACCCAGTACTTC.

This clonotype was seen at least ten times. Written as DNA, the CDR3 is TGTGCCAGCAGTTTGAAGGGGCATCAGCCCCAGCATTTT. Its translation: CASSLKGHQPQHF. The genes are TRBV28 and TRBJ1-5, with D perhaps TRBD1 (5 bases). Germline V gene sequence: CDR1 MDHEN, CDR2 SYDVKM. The CDR3 runs to 13 residues. The V gene lost 3 bases and the J gene lost 5 bases, with 8 bases spanning the gap. The complete variable domain, with remaining parts taken from reference TRBV28 and TRBJ1-5, reads DVKVTQSSRYLVKRTGEKVFLECVQDMDHENMFWYRQDPGLGLRLIYFSYDVKMKEKGDIPEGYSVSREKKERFSLILESASTNQTSMYLCASSLKGHQPQHFGDGTRLSIL.

This clonotype was found many times. This chain uses TRBV28 with TRBJ2-7, with D perhaps TRBD2 (5 bases). CDR3 length: 15 amino acids. Germline loops: CDR1 MDHEN, CDR2 SYDVKM. With 3 bases removed from V and 6 bases from J, the gap between germline ends came to 18 bases. The CDR3 protein is CASSFGGSNPGEQYF. In nucleotides, the CDR3 is TGTGCCAGCAGTTTTGGAGGTAGTAACCCGGGCGAGCAGTACTTC.

In this sample, this clonotype turned up many times. The V and J genes are TRBV28 and TRBJ1-1; 8 nucleotides agree with TRBD1. The CDR3 loop spans 13 amino acids. From germline, CDR1 is MDHEN and CDR2 SYDVKM. Germline trimming cut 8 bases from V and 1 base from J; bases unmatched to any gene: 3. CDR3 loop: CASDGQGNTEAFF. The CDR3 nucleotides read TGTGCCAGCGACGGACAGGGGAACACTGAAGCTTTCTTT. Drawing the rest from reference TRBV28 and TRBJ1-1, the complete variable domain is DVKVTQSSRYLVKRTGEKVFLECVQDMDHENMFWYRQDPGLGLRLIYFSYDVKMKEKGDIPEGYSVSREKKERFSLILESASTNQTSMYLCASDGQGNTEAFFGQGTRLTVV.

This clonotype was observed a handful of times. CDR3 residues: CASKTGTGGAGELFF. The CDR3 nucleotides read TGTGCCAGCAAGACCGGGACAGGGGGGGCCGGGGAGCTGTTTTTT. The gene calls are TRBV6-1 and TRBJ2-2; 11 bases agree with TRBD1. CDR1 and CDR2 (germline): MNHNS, SASEGT. There are 15 residues in the CDR3. J lost 6 bases, V lost 7 bases, and 7 bases had no gene match.

CDR3 protein: CASRDTTYYGYTF. The CDR3 DNA reads as TGTGCCAGCAGAGACACGACATACTATGGCTACACCTTC. V is TRBV6-1 and J is TRBJ1-2; no definite D call. V was shortened by 6 bases and J by 3 bases, with 11 bases between the two germline ends. This CDR3 is built from 13 residues. Germline values: CDR1 MNHNS, CDR2 SASEGT.

This rearrangement joins TRBV7-9 to TRBJ2-1, with D uncertain. With 5 bases removed from V and 10 bases from J, the gap between germline ends came to 12 bases. Germline CDR1 and CDR2: SEHNR and FQNEAQ (reference sequence). The CDR3 runs to 12 residues. The CDR3 region is CASSLNGGEQFF. Written as DNA, the CDR3 is TGTGCCAGCAGCCTTAATGGCGGCGAGCAGTTCTTC.

This clonotype was seen repeatedly, ten times or more. CDR3 in DNA: TGTGCCAGCAGGCCGTTTTCGGGTTACGAGCAGTACTTC. Translating gives CASRPFSGYEQYF. The chain uses TRBV6-2 or TRBV6-3 and TRBJ2-7; D remains ambiguous. The ends were cut back, 6 bases at V and 4 bases at J, with 13 bases in the middle. Germline CDR1 is MNHEY and CDR2 is SVGEGT. This CDR3 spans 13 amino acids.

This chain connects TRBV11-2 to TRBJ2-1; tentatively, D is TRBD2 (6 bases). With 3 bases removed from V and 0 bases from J, the gap between germline ends came to 9 bases. Germline V CDR1 and CDR2: SGHAT, FQNNGV. This CDR3 region has 15 residues. CDR3 sequence reads: CASSFSGSSYNEQFF. The CDR3 DNA sequence: TGTGCCAGCAGCTTTAGCGGAAGCTCCTACAATGAGCAGTTCTTC.

This clonotype was observed at least ten times. The chain has TRBV20-1 and TRBJ2-7, with D perhaps matching TRBD1 (6 bases). Germline CDR1 and CDR2: DFQATT and SNEGSKA (reference sequence). The CDR3 is 13 residues long. The V end was cut by 1 base, the J end by 1 base, with 8 bases between. In nucleotides, the CDR3 is TGCAGTGCTAGAGTACAGGGTTCCTACGAGCAGTACTTC. This translates into CSARVQGSYEQYF.